The text below deals with one TCR beta chain. This receptor's antigen is unknown. The record has no base qualities; no much larger clone is one base away. These data originate in a study of response to subunit inactivated influenza vaccine (dated by TCRdb to about 2018). Regarding the complete study: Deep quantitative profiling of the T cell receptor repertoire was used in the study to follow responses to a trivalent subunit inactivated influenza vaccine.

Findings and caveats that apply to the study as a whole: The authors suggested that each seasonal influenza vaccination may recruit only a limited number of new T cells.

Library generation was performed with RT-PCR. Reads for this sample came from an Illumina HiSeq 2500. The public reads were quality trimmed at Q25 with fastp and then assembled into clones with MiXCR by TCRdb, keeping productive beta chains. Entries that share a CDR3 protein sequence are merged under the most common genes and DNA. Across this sample there are about 540,000 distinct CDR3 sequences, with less than 25% seen only once. The ten biggest clones cover about 3% of the sample. From the cysteine through the phenylalanine, the CDR3 covers 14 amino acids. Just the 42-base CDR3 DNA is kept, in frame starting at base 1. Taken from the germline V gene, the CDR1 and CDR2 loops are MNHEY and SVGEGT. The V end loses 5 bases and the J end loses 6 bases, and a stretch of 14 bases separates them. The sample was also reused in another study, on T cells expressing NK-cell markers. Per that second paper: TCR beta cDNA libraries were prepared using 5'RACE template switching, which introduced a universal primer site and unique molecular identifiers. In sorted CD3+CD56+NKG2C+, CD3+CD56+NKG2C- and CD3+CD56-NKG2C+ T-cell subsets from about 8 donors, TCR beta-chain repertoires were profiled. Seven of the eight sequenced donors were HCMV-seropositive and one was HCMV-seronegative. In several experiments an anti-gammadeltaTCR antibody was added to restrict sorting to alphabetaTCR-expressing T cells. In six or seven donors, the dominant CD3+CD56+NKG2C+ clonotypes ranked among the top 10 CD8+ clonotypes, making up about 1.0-8% of CD8+ T cells. Those dominant clonotypes were again the most abundant among CD3+CD56-NKG2C+ cells in a few donors, at 28.3-60.1%. Whether the expanded NKG2C-expressing T cell clones were specific for HCMV antigens remained unclear. Randomly selected healthy volunteers, three men and five women, were used as the eight sequenced donors. To determine HCMV serostatus, a commercial ELISA kit was used to detect HCMV-specific IgG in serum. Peripheral blood mononuclear cells were isolated from blood by Ficoll density gradient centrifugation. Magnetic immunoseparation with Miltenyi isolation kits was used to isolate CD4+ and CD8+ T cells from PBMC. Priming for cDNA synthesis came from the TCR beta constant segment, and two successive PCR amplification steps followed. Sequencing of the libraries produced 2 x 150 bp reads on Illumina HiSeq 2000/2500, MiSeq or NextSeq. MIGEC was used to demultiplex reads and group reads by UMI, and MiTCR was used to assemble and quantify clonotypes. To remove erroneous sequences, TCR cDNA sequences were retained only when supported by two or more reads. The tcR package was used for downstream repertoire analysis, and clonotypes were matched between fractions using CDR3 nucleotide sequence together with V segment. VDJmatch was used to annotate antigen specificity against VDJdb, with one amino acid substitution allowed in CDR3.

Rearrangement joined TRBV6-2 or TRBV6-3 to TRBJ1-5; TRBD1 is perhaps the D gene, given 5 matching bases. The source material was CD4+ T cells sorted from PBMCs, sampled roughly 13 days after vaccination. The sequence came from a man in his fifties who received an inactivated influenza vaccine. Donor details come from another sample of the same person, matched by shared clones. The CDR3 here reads CASSPTVPVQPQHF. The DNA is as follows: TGTGCCAGCAGTCCGACAGTCCCAGTTCAGCCCCAGCATTTT.